Shown below are 21 T cell receptor beta chains from a single sample sequenced in a study of CD8 T cells in ankylosing spondylitis. TCRdb re-called the 5' RACE reads through MiXCR, storing one row per CDR3 protein. The sample includes 650,000 to 800,000 distinct CDR3 sequences, 19% seen only once; the top ten take approximately 18%. These TCRs' antigens remain unknown. Study observations and caveats: A TCR beta motif of eight highly homologous variants appeared characteristic of ankylosing spondylitis blood.

Input material: blood, either unsorted or a sorted T cell fraction (not recorded which). The receptors stem from a male donor with ankylosing spondylitis.

In this sample, this clonotype turned up a few times. V is TRBV5-1 and J is TRBJ2-1; 7 positions agree with TRBD2. The CDR3 contains 14 residues. Germline lookup yields CDR1 SGHRS and CDR2 YFSETQ. Trimming cost V 9 bases and J 1 base; bases outside gene matches: 7. In DNA, the CDR3 is TGCGCCACTAGCGGCGGGAGTTCCTACAATGAGCAGTTCTTC. Its protein is CATSGGSSYNEQFF.

This clonotype was detected only a few times. The rearrangement uses TRBV12-3 or TRBV12-4 and TRBJ2-3, with TRBD2 matching over 12 bases. The CDR3 totals 16 residues. V was pared by 2 bases and J by 6 bases, with 6 bases of the junction left unmatched. The CDR3 DNA sequence: TGTGCCAGCAGTTTATCCGGACTAGCGGGAATGGATACGCAGTATTTT. Protein: CASSLSGLAGMDTQYF.

V and J are TRBV12-3 or TRBV12-4 and TRBJ2-2; D is unclear. With 3 bases removed from V and 2 bases from J, the gap between germline ends came to 16 bases. The CDR3 spans 17 residues. The CDR3 region is CASSFPDTGPNTGELFF. DNA of the CDR3: TGTGCCAGCAGTTTCCCTGACACGGGCCCTAACACCGGGGAGCTGTTTTTT.

The chain uses TRBV2 and TRBJ2-1, with D tentatively TRBD1 (5 bases). CDR3 length: 13 residues. Trimming took 7 bases from V and 5 from J, leaving 12 bases between them. Germline assignment: CDR1 SNHLY and CDR2 FYNNEI. The CDR3 protein is CASNKDMNNEQFF. The CDR3 coding sequence is TGTGCCAGCAATAAGGACATGAACAATGAGCAGTTCTTC.

This clonotype appeared many times. The J gene is TRBJ1-2, the V gene TRBV12-3 or TRBV12-4; D gene uncertain. The germline V and J ends were trimmed by 4 bases and 4 bases, with 13 bases remaining between them. The CDR3 consists of 14 residues. The CDR3 is CASSSGLSLYGYTF. CDR3 sequence (DNA): TGTGCCAGCAGTTCCGGACTGAGCCTCTATGGCTACACCTTC.

The V and J genes are TRBV18 and TRBJ2-2; D possibly matches TRBD1 or TRBD2 (6 bases each). With 3 bases removed from V and 1 base from J, the gap between germline ends came to 12 bases. Germline CDR1 is KGHSH and CDR2 is LQKENI. There are 16 residues in the CDR3. The CDR3 coding sequence is TGTGCCAGCTCACCCACCGGGGGACAGAACACCGGGGAGCTGTTTTTT. This codes for CASSPTGGQNTGELFF. Looking up the rest from reference TRBV18 and TRBJ2-2 gives the full variable domain: NAGVMQNPRHLVRRRGQEARLRCSPMKGHSHVYWYRQLPEEGLKFMVYLQKENIIDESGMPKERFSAEFPKEGPSILRIQQVVRGDSAAYFCASSPTGGQNTGELFFGEGSRLTVL.

This clonotype was observed a handful of times. The V gene is TRBV7-2, the J gene TRBJ1-5; TRBD1 matches at 7 bases. J lost 0 bases, V lost 4 bases, and 6 bases had no gene match. This CDR3 has 16 amino acids. Germline V gene lookup returns CDR1 SGHTA and CDR2 FQGNSA. The CDR3 DNA follows: TGTGCCAGCAGCTCCCCCCCAGGGGGTAGCAATCAGCCCCAGCATTTT. Translated: CASSSPPGGSNQPQHF.

This clonotype was picked up a small number of times. The chain joins TRBV28 to TRBJ1-4, with 10 positions matching TRBD1. From germline, CDR1 is MDHEN and CDR2 SYDVKM. The V gene end was trimmed by 4 bases and the J gene end by 6 bases; junction bases not matched to a gene: 5. The CDR3 covers 15 residues. The chain's CDR3 is CASSSEGTGDEKLFF. CDR3 coding DNA: TGTGCCAGCAGTTCTGAGGGGACAGGGGATGAAAAACTGTTTTTT.

This sequence joins TRBV30 and TRBJ1-4; no reliable D call. Trimming shortened V by 1 base and J by 8 bases, and 11 bases separated the two germline ends. Germline V gene data show CDR1 as GTSNPN and CDR2 as SVGIG (reference sequence). This CDR3 is built from 13 residues. CDR3: CAWSGTASEKLFF. The DNA for the CDR3 is TGTGCCTGGAGTGGGACGGCCTCCGAAAAACTGTTTTTT.

This clonotype came up many times. The rearrangement uses TRBV15 and TRBJ1-1; D gene ambiguous. V shed 1 base and J shed 0 bases, with 12 bases lying between them. Germline CDR1 is LNHNV and CDR2 is YYDKDF (reference sequence). The CDR3 runs 16 residues. The CDR3 reads CATSRADGRMNTEAFF. Here the CDR3 DNA reads TGTGCCACCAGCAGAGCCGACGGAAGAATGAACACTGAAGCTTTCTTT.

The chain uses TRBV20-1 and TRBJ1-2; D unresolved. The germline CDR1 and CDR2 sequences are DFQATT and SNEGSKA (reference sequence). The CDR3 spans 14 residues. V was cut by 0 bases and J by 2 bases, with 10 bases left in between. The CDR3: CSARDPGQNYGYTF. The CDR3 DNA reads as TGCAGTGCTAGAGACCCTGGGCAGAACTATGGCTACACCTTC.

This clonotype was seen more than once but under ten times. The chain combines TRBV5-5 with TRBJ2-5, with no clear D. The germline gives CDR1 SGHKS, CDR2 YYEKEE (reference sequence). V gave up 0 bases and J gave up 5 bases, with 17 bases separating them. The CDR3 totals 16 residues. CDR3 in amino acids: CASSLAEGWYSETQYF. The CDR3 bases are TGTGCCAGCAGCTTGGCCGAAGGATGGTATTCGGAGACCCAGTACTTC.

This rearrangement joins TRBV3-1 to TRBJ2-4; TRBD1 matches at 8 bases. The CDR3 consists of 20 residues. The germline gives CDR1 LGHDT, CDR2 YNNKEL (reference sequence). The junction had 14 bases not matched to a gene; V was cut back by 0 bases and J by 1 base. The CDR3 nucleotides read TGTGCCAGCAGCCAAGAGGGTTTATCAGGGGGCCTGAGGGCCAAAAACATTCAGTACTTC. It codes for CASSQEGLSGGLRAKNIQYF.

This clonotype has a count of ten or more. The V gene is TRBV5-1, the J gene TRBJ2-5; unclear D gene. The CDR3 loop spans 12 amino acids. Germline V gene lookup returns CDR1 SGHRS and CDR2 YFSETQ. V was clipped by 0 bases and J by 5 bases, with 5 bases between them. CDR3 loop: CASSLAGETQYF. The CDR3 DNA reads TGCGCCAGCAGCTTGGCCGGGGAGACCCAGTACTTC.

The gene calls are TRBV15 and TRBJ2-7; TRBD2 might be the D (6 bases). Looked up from germline, CDR1 is LNHNV and CDR2 is YYDKDF (reference sequence). The V and J ends lost 3 bases and 2 bases respectively, with 17 bases between them. The CDR3 spans 16 residues. CDR3 residues: CATSRGWATGAYEQYF. CDR3 DNA sequence: TGTGCCACCAGCAGGGGCTGGGCTACGGGGGCCTACGAGCAGTACTTC. The variable domain in full, completed from reference TRBV15 and TRBJ2-7, reads DAMVIQNPRYQVTQFGKPVTLSCSQTLNHNVMYWYQQKSSQAPKLLFHYYDKDFNNEADTPDNFQSRRPNTSFCFLDIRSPGLGDTAMYLCATSRGWATGAYEQYFGPGTRLTVT.

In its sample, this clonotype was seen many times. The chain employs TRBV12-3 or TRBV12-4 and TRBJ2-3, with 7 bases that match TRBD2. The CDR3 runs to 14 residues. Unmatched junction bases numbered 7, after V lost 5 bases and J lost 5 bases. The CDR3 bases are TGTGCCAGCAGTCCCGATATAGCGGGAGATACGCAGTATTTT. Its protein product is CASSPDIAGDTQYF.

The chain has TRBV24-1 and TRBJ2-3; possible D gene TRBD2, 6 bases. Trimming cost V 3 bases and J 4 bases, with 13 bases left between them. This CDR3 is built from 15 residues. Germline V gives CDR1 KGHDR, CDR2 SFDVKD. CDR3 sequence (DNA): TGTGCCACCAGTGATCGCGGGACGGTCCCAGATACGCAGTATTTT. Translating gives CATSDRGTVPDTQYF.

This clonotype came up many times. This rearrangement joins TRBV6-5 to TRBJ1-2; 10 bases fit TRBD1. CDR1 MNHEY and CDR2 SVGAGI come from the germline V gene. The junction had 8 bases not matched to a gene; V was cut back by 0 bases and J by 7 bases. The CDR3 has 16 residues. CDR3 protein: CASSYSRTGGMGGYTF. The CDR3 DNA is TGTGCCAGCAGTTACTCCCGGACAGGGGGAATGGGTGGCTACACCTTC.

This clonotype was counted between two and nine times. V usage is TRBV6-2 or TRBV6-3 and J usage is TRBJ2-3; D remains ambiguous. The germline V gene encodes CDR1 MNHEY and CDR2 SVGEGT. Trimming left V 5 bases short and J 0 bases short, with 9 bases between. This CDR3 region has 14 residues. The CDR3 DNA reads TGTGCCAGCAGTCATCCACTTAGCACAGATACGCAGTATTTT. Its translation: CASSHPLSTDTQYF.

This clonotype was observed a few times. The chain couples TRBV20-1 to TRBJ2-1, with 10 bases aligning to TRBD2. The length of the CDR3 is 17 residues. The germline CDR1 and CDR2 sequences are DFQATT and SNEGSKA (reference sequence). The trim removed 4 bases at V and 8 bases at J, leaving 17 bases unmatched. CDR3 DNA: TGCAGTGCTATGAAGACTAGCGGGCAGAGTTCCCCGGATGAGCAGTTCTTC. Translated: CSAMKTSGQSSPDEQFF.

This clonotype has ten or more counts. A junction end diverges from the germline sequence, so it may reflect a read error. The CDR3 loop is CASSLGEYEQYF. As DNA, the CDR3 is TGCGCCAGCTCCCTTGGGGAGTACGAGCAGTACTTC. The V gene is TRBV7-9, the J gene TRBJ2-7, with a tentative D call TRBD2 (5 bases). The CDR3 is made up of 12 amino acids. The germline gives CDR1 SEHNR, CDR2 FQNEAQ (reference sequence).